Presented here are 6 T cell receptor beta chains from one specimen sequenced in a study of CD8 T cells in Susac syndrome. Reverse transcription of 0.5 to 1 ug RNA was carried out with random hexamers. TCRdb passed the immunoSEQ multiplex PCR reads through MiXCR, listing each CDR3 protein once. There are some 99,000 distinct CDR3 sequences in the sample; 90% to 98% occur only once, and roughly 0.096% lies in the top ten. The sequenced sample consisted of CD4+ T cells from PBMCs. These receptors all come from a human donor in good health.

As concerns this clonotype: The germline gene is not matched at one end of the junction; a read error may be the cause. This sequence joins TRBV29-1 and TRBJ1-1; possible D gene TRBD1, 6 bases. Per the germline V gene, CDR1 is SQVTM and CDR2 is ANQGSEA. This CDR3 is 15 amino acids long. The CDR3 DNA is TGCAGCGTTGCTAGATCCGGGACAATGAACAGTGAAGCTTTCTTT. This gives the protein CSVARSGTMNSEAFF. Variable domain in full (rest from reference TRBV29-1 and TRBJ1-1): SAVISQKPSRDICQRGTSLTIQCQVDSQVTMMFWYRQQPGQSLTLIATANQGSEATYESGFVIDKFPISRPNLTFSTLTVSNMSPEDSSIYLCSVARSGTMNSEAFFGQGTRLTVV.

This chain joins TRBV18 and TRBJ2-5; D is possibly TRBD1 (6 bases). The CDR3 has 14 residues. V was clipped by 3 bases and J by 5 bases, with 13 bases between them. CDR1 KGHSH and CDR2 LQKENI come from the germline V gene. The CDR3 region is CASSPPTGSETQYF. CDR3 coding DNA: TGTGCCAGCTCACCGCCTACAGGGAGTGAGACCCAGTACTTC.

V is TRBV5-1 and J is TRBJ1-5; no definite D call. Trimming took 4 bases from V and 7 from J, leaving 15 bases between them. The CDR3 loop spans 14 amino acids. Germline CDR1 reads SGHRS; CDR2 reads YFSETQ. The CDR3 nucleotides are TGCGCCAGCAGCGACCCGGGGAGTGGGCAGCCCCAGCATTTT. It encodes CASSDPGSGQPQHF. The variable domain in full, completed from reference TRBV5-1 and TRBJ1-5, reads KAGVTQTPRYLIKTRGQQVTLSCSPISGHRSVSWYQQTPGQGLQFLFEYFSETQRNKGNFPGRFSGRQFSNSRSEMNVSTLELGDSALYLCASSDPGSGQPQHFGDGTRLSIL.

In DNA form, the CDR3 reads TGTGCCTGGACCGTCGAACCGCTCTATGGCTACACCTTC. Translated, it gives CAWTVEPLYGYTF. The rearrangement joins TRBV30 to TRBJ1-2; the D is unclear. V was trimmed by 4 bases and J by 4 bases, leaving 13 bases between them. CDR3 length: 13 amino acids. Germline V gives CDR1 GTSNPN, CDR2 SVGIG (reference sequence).

This sequence joins TRBV2 and TRBJ2-3; a weak D match, TRBD2 (6 bases). V gave up 6 bases and J gave up 1 base, with 11 bases separating them. CDR3 length: 14 residues. Per germline, CDR1 SNHLY and CDR2 FYNNEI. CDR3 amino acids: CASREEGRTDTQYF. For the CDR3, the DNA is TGTGCCAGCAGGGAGGAGGGGCGCACAGATACGCAGTATTTT.

The J gene is TRBJ2-5, the V gene TRBV9; TRBD2 aligns across 9 bases. This CDR3 has 14 residues. V trimming: 2 bases; J trimming: 5 bases; junction bases outside the gene matches: 4. Germline lookup yields CDR1 SGDLS and CDR2 YYNGEE. For the CDR3, the DNA is TGTGCCAGCAGCGTCCTAGCGGGGAAGGAGACCCAGTACTTC. This encodes CASSVLAGKETQYF.